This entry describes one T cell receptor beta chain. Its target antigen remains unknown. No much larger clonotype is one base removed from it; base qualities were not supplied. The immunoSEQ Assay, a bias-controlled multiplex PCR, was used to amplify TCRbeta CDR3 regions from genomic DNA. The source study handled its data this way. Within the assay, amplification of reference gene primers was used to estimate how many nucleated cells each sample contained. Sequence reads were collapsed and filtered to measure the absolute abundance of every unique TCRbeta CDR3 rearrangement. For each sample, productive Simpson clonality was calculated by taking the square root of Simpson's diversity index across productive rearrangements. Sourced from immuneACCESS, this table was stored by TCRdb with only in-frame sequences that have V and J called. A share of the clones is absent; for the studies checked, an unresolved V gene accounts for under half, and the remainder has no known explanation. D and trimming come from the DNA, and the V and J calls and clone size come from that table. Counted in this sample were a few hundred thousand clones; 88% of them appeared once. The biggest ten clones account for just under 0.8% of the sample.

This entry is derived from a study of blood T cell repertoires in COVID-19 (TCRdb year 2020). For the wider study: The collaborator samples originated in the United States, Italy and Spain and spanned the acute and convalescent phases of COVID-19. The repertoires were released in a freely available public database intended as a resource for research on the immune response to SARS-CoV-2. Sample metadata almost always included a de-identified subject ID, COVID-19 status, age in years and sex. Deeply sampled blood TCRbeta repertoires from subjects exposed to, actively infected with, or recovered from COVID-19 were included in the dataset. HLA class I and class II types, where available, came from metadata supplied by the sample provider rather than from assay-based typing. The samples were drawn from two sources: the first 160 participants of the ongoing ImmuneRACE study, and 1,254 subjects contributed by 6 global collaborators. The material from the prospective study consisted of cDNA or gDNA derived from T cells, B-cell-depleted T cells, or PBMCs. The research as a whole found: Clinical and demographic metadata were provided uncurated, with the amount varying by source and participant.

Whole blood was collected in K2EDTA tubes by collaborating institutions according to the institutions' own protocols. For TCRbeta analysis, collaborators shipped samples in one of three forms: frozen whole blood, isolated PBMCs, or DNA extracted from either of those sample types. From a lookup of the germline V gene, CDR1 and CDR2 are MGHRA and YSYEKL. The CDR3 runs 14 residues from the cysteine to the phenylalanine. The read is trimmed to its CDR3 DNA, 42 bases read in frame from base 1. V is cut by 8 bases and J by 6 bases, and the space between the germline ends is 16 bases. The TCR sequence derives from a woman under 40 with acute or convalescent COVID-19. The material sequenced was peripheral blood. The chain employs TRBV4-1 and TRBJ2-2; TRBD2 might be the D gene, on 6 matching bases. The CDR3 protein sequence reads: CASRGWRHSGELFF. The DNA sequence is TGCGCCAGCCGGGGGTGGCGCCATTCCGGGGAGCTGTTTTTT.